Listed below are T cell receptor beta chains from one sample, sequenced in a study of T cells in Graves' hyperthyroidism and ophthalmopathy. MiXCR, applied by TCRdb to the multiplex PCR reads, yields one record per CDR3 protein. The sample consists of 500,000 to 600,000 distinct CDR3 sequences, nearly 20% of them appearing once. Sequenced sample: blood. Source of these receptors: a man aged 40-55 years with Graves' ophthalmopathy. The CDR3 runs from the conserved cysteine through the conserved F or W. Each record gives: J gene, clone size, V gene, D gene, CDR3 DNA, CDR3 protein. A D gene is named only where the DNA matches it firmly. The listing skips clone size in some rows; elsewhere it reads once, few, many or a size class.

>TRBJ1-2|.|TRBV15|TRBD1
TGTGCCACCAGCAGAGAAGCTCGGAAGACAGGGGATGGCTACACCTTC
CATSREARKTGDGYTF
>TRBJ1-2|.|TRBV5-6|TRBD1
TGTGCCAGCAGCGGGGACAGGGCTAACTATGGCTACACCTTC
CASSGDRANYGYTF
>TRBJ2-1|.|TRBV20-1|.
TGCAGTGCTAGATGGGGACTTTACAATGAGCAGTTCTTC
CSARWGLYNEQFF
>TRBJ2-5|.|TRBV28|TRBD2
TGTGCCAGCAGTCCAGGGACTAGCGGGAGCAAATTTCAAGAGACCCAGTACTTC
CASSPGTSGSKFQETQYF
>TRBJ2-1|many|TRBV12-3/TRBV12-4|.
TGTGCCAGCAGGGACCCCCGGAGCAAGAATGAGCAGTTCTTC
CASRDPRSKNEQFF
>TRBJ2-5|.|TRBV20-1|.
TGCAGTGCTAGAGACAGGGCCGAACTAGATCAGCACCCGACGGAGGGGACCCAGTACTTC
CSARDRAELDQHPTEGTQYF
>TRBJ1-3|few|TRBV6-5|.
TGTGCCAGCAGTTACGGCGGGACTTCGAGCTCTGGAAACACCATATATTTT
CASSYGGTSSSGNTIYF
>TRBJ2-1|many|TRBV11-2|TRBD2
TGTGCCAGCAGCCCGGGACTAGCGGGAACGGGTGAGCAGTTCTTC
CASSPGLAGTGEQFF
>TRBJ1-1|few|TRBV20-1|TRBD1
TGCAGTGCTAGGGTAGGACAGGGGATATCTCGCACTGAAGCTTTCTTT
CSARVGQGISRTEAFF
>TRBJ2-3|few|TRBV20-1|TRBD2
TGCAGTGCTTCAGCGGGAGGGGCCGCAGATACGCAGTATTTT
CSASAGGAADTQYF
>TRBJ2-7|many|TRBV28|.
TGTGCCAGCAGTTTTTGGGGGACCGGGGGCACCTACGAGCAGTACTTC
CASSFWGTGGTYEQYF
>TRBJ2-3|.|TRBV28|.
TGTGCCAGCAGTTTCCGCCATGGGACGCAGTATTTT
CASSFRHGTQYF
>TRBJ2-1|few|TRBV7-9|TRBD2
TGTGCCAGCAGCTACCGTGCCCCGGGACTAGCGGGAGGGGAGCAGTTCTTC
CASSYRAPGLAGGEQFF
>TRBJ1-1|few|TRBV4-1|.
TGCGCCAGCAGCCCCCGCCTTGGGGAGAACACTGAAGCTTTCTTT
CASSPRLGENTEAFF
>TRBJ1-1|many|TRBV2|.
TGTGCCAGCGTGAACAGGAACACTGAAGCTTTCTTT
CASVNRNTEAFF
>TRBJ2-7|few|TRBV20-1|.
TGCAGCGGGAATGGGAGGGGGAGTACCTACGAGCAGTACTTC
CSGNGRGSTYEQYF
>TRBJ1-6|.|TRBV27|.
TGTGCCAGCCGACAGTCCACGCCGGGATCACCCCTCCACTTT
CASRQSTPGSPLHF
>TRBJ1-3|many|TRBV30|TRBD1
TGTGCCTGGAGCAGGGACAGAGGTTTCTCTGGAAACACCATATATTTT
CAWSRDRGFSGNTIYF
>TRBJ1-4|few|TRBV27|.
TGTGCCAGCAGTTCTTCCGGCCTCAGTGAAACAACTAATGAAAAACTGTTTTTT
CASSSSGLSETTNEKLFF
>TRBJ2-7|few|TRBV27|TRBD2
TGTGCCAGCAGTCCTTACCAAGCGGGGTCAGACGAGCAGTACTTC
CASSPYQAGSDEQYF
>TRBJ2-7|few|TRBV29-1|TRBD1
TGCAGCGTTGAAGGCCGGGACAGGGCCTCCTACGAGCAGTACTTC
CSVEGRDRASYEQYF